The entry below describes one T cell receptor (beta chain). Its antigen is undetermined. These data come from a study of cytomegalovirus exposure and HLA in healthy donors. Both 60 Vbeta primers and 13 Jbeta primers went into the PCR. Generated by immunoSEQ multiplex PCR, the TCRdb table keeps only in-frame clones and is missing some. The sample has roughly 190,000 clones; 79% are singletons. Findings of the study overall: CMV antigen specificity was confirmed in vitro for a few CMV-associated chains.

Germline lookup yields CDR1 LNHNV and CDR2 YYDKDF (reference sequence). The CDR3 covers 17 residues. Trimming removed 0 bases from V and 3 bases from J; junction bases left unmatched: 10. Specimen: PBMCs. The TCR sequence derives from a woman aged 18-30 years in good health and CMV-seronegative. The chain is built from TRBV15 and TRBJ1-2, with 7 bases identical to TRBD1. Written as DNA, the CDR3 is TGTGCCACCAGCAGAGATGCGACAGGGCCGCTCGACTATGGCTACACCTTC. It translates to CATSRDATGPLDYGYTF. Full variable domain (missing parts from reference TRBV15 and TRBJ1-2): DAMVIQNPRYQVTQFGKPVTLSCSQTLNHNVMYWYQQKSSQAPKLLFHYYDKDFNNEADTPDNFQSRRPNTSFCFLDIRSPGLGDTAMYLCATSRDATGPLDYGYTFGSGTRLTVV.